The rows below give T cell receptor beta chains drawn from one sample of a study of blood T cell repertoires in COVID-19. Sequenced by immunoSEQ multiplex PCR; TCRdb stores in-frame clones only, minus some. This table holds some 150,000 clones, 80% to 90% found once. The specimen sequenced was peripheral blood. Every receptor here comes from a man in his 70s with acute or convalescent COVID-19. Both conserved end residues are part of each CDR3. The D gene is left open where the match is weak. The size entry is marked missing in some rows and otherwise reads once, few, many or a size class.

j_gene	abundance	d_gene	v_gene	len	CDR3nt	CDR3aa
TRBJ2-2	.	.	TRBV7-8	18	TGTGCCAGCAGCTCCAGATCCTTGGACAGAGCGAACACCGGGGAGCTGTTTTTT	CASSSRSLDRANTGELFF
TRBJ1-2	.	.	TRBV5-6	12	TGTGCCAGCAGCTCTCCTAACTATGGCTACACCTTC	CASSSPNYGYTF
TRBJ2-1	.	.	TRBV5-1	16	TGCGCCAGCAAATTCAGCCGGGACAACATCGGGGATGAGCAGTTCTTC	CASKFSRDNIGDEQFF
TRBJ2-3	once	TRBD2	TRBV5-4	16	TGTGCCAGCAGCCCTTGGACTAGCGGGAGGACAGATACGCAGTATTTT	CASSPWTSGRTDTQYF
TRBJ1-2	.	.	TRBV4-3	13	TGCGCCAGCAGCTACACAGGGAGCGATGGCTACACCTTC	CASSYTGSDGYTF
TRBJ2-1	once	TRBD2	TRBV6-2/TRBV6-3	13	TGTGCCAGCAGCTCCGGGACTACGAGTGAGCAGTTCTTC	CASSSGTTSEQFF
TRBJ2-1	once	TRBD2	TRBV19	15	TGTGCCAGTAGACTCAATAGCGGGACTATTGATGAGCAGTTCTTC	CASRLNSGTIDEQFF
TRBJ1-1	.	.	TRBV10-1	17	TGCGCCAGCCGCGGGGGGCCCGACCGCCGACCGGGCACTGAAGCTTTCTTT	CASRGGPDRRPGTEAFF
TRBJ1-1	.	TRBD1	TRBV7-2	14	TGTGCCAGCAGCTTAGAGTGGACAGGGACTGAAGCTTTCTTT	CASSLEWTGTEAFF
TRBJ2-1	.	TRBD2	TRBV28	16	TGTGCCAGCAGTCTTGGACTAGCGGGAGTAGGGCGGGAGCAGTTCTTC	CASSLGLAGVGREQFF
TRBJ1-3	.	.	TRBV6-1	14	TGTGCCAGCAGTTGGACTGGGCCAGGAAACACCATATATTTT	CASSWTGPGNTIYF
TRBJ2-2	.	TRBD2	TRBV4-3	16	TGCGCCAGCAGCCAACTAGCGGGAGGGATCACCGGGGAGCTGTTTTTT	CASSQLAGGITGELFF
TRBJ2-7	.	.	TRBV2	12	TGTGCCAGCGGCAGGGACTCCTACGAGCAGTACTTC	CASGRDSYEQYF
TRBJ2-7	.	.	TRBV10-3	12	TGTGCCATCAGTGACAGCTCCTACGAGCAGTACTTC	CAISDSSYEQYF
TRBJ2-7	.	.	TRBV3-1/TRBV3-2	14	TGTGCCAGCGGGGTAACAGGCCCCGGGTTCGAGCAGTACTTC	CASGVTGPGFEQYF